This T cell receptor beta chain was sequenced for a study of graft-versus-host responses after intestinal transplantation. Turning to the study itself: Multivisceral, liver-intestinal, or isolated intestinal transplants were received by the recipients. Every recipient underwent anti-thymocyte globulin induction, then tacrolimus and steroids for roughly 3 years.

Germline V CDR1 and CDR2: SGHRS, YFSETQ. The V end was cut by 1 base, the J end by 1 base, with 11 bases between. The CDR3 is made up of 15 amino acids. The protocol was immunoSEQ multiplex PCR, while the TCRdb copy is restricted to in-frame clones and leaves out a portion. The repertoire holds about 150,000 clones, with around 90% as singletons. Notes on the study in general: Early post-transplant HvG declines were associated with peak circulating GvH clone levels.

Of note for this clone: Its target is unknown.

Source: unstimulated CD4+ T cells sorted from spleen or lymph node cells, taken before intestinal transplant. This TCR derives from a human donor who received an intestinal transplant. The chain employs TRBV5-1 and TRBJ1-1; D unclear. The CDR3, as DNA: TGCGCCAGCAGCTTGCGCTTAGGGCAGAACACTGAAGCTTTCTTT. Its translation is CASSLRLGQNTEAFF.